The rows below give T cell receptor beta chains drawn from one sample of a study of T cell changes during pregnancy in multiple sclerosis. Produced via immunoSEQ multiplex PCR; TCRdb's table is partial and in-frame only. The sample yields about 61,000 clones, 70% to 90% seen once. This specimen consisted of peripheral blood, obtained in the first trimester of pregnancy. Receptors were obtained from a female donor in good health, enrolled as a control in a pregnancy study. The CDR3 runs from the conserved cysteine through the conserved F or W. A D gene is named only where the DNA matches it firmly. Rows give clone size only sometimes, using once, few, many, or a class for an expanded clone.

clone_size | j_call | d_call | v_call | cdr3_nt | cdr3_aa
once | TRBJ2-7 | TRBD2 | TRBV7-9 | TGTGCCAGCAACCCCCCAGCCCCAGCTAGCGGGGCCTACGAGCAGTACTTC | CASNPPAPASGAYEQYF
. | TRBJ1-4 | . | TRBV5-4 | TGTGCCAGCAGCTTGGGGCTTAATGAAAAACTGTTTTTT | CASSLGLNEKLFF
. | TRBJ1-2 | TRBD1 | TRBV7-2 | TGTGCCAGCAGCTTAGCGTGGTCAGGGGGTAGTAACTATGGCTACACCTTC | CASSLAWSGGSNYGYTF
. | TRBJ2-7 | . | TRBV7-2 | TGTGCCAGCAGGAGGGCAGGACAGTTATCCGAGCAGTACTTC | CASRRAGQLSEQYF
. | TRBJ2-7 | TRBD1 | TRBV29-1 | TGCAGCGCTTGGACAGGGGGCTACGAGCAGTACTTC | CSAWTGGYEQYF
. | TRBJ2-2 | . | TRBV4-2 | TGTGCCAGCAGCCAAGATTCCCCGAGCCCTACTAATACCGGGGAGCTGTTTTTT | CASSQDSPSPTNTGELFF
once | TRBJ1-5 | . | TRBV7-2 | TGTGCCAGCAGCTCCCGGGGGGCAGGGACAAGGCAGCCCCAGCATTTT | CASSSRGAGTRQPQHF
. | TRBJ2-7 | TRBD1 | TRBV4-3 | TGCGCCAGCGGGGAGCGGGACAGGGACTACGAGCAGTACTTC | CASGERDRDYEQYF
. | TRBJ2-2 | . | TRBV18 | TGTGCCAGCTCACCTCAGGGTCCCACCGGGGAGCTGTTTTTT | CASSPQGPTGELFF
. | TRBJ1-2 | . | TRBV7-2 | TGTGCCAGCAGCTTAGTGGTACAGGGTCAGGGCTACACCTTC | CASSLVVQGQGYTF
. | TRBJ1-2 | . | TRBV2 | TGTGCCAGCAGCAGAGAGGGGGATGTTACATATGGCTACACCTTC | CASSREGDVTYGYTF
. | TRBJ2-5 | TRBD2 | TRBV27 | TGTGCCAGCAGTTTAGCGGGGGGACTCCAAGAGACCCAGTACTTC | CASSLAGGLQETQYF
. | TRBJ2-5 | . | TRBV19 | TGTGCCAGTAGCACGGGGGTTCGGGAGACCCAGTACTTC | CASSTGVRETQYF
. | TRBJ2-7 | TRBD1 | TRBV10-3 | TGTGCCATCAGTGAGGCCCCGACAGGGGAGAGATACGAGCAGTACTTC | CAISEAPTGERYEQYF
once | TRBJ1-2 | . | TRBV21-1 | TGTGCCAGCAGCAAAGTTGACGGGACAGGGATGCGGAACTATGGCTACACCTTC | CASSKVDGTGMRNYGYTF
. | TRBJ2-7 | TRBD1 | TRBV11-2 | TGTGCCAGCAGCTTGGACAGGGACTACGAGCAGTACTTC | CASSLDRDYEQYF
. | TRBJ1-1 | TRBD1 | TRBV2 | TGTGCCAGCAGTGAGACAGGGCGGCCTGAAGCTTTCTTT | CASSETGRPEAFF
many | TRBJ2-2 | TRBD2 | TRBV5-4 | TGTGCCAGCAGCTTGGCCGGACTAGACCTTATGACCGGGGAGCTGTTTTTT | CASSLAGLDLMTGELFF
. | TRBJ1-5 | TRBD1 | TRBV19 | TGTGCCAGTACCACGGGACAGAGTAGCAATCAGCCCCAGCATTTT | CASTTGQSSNQPQHF